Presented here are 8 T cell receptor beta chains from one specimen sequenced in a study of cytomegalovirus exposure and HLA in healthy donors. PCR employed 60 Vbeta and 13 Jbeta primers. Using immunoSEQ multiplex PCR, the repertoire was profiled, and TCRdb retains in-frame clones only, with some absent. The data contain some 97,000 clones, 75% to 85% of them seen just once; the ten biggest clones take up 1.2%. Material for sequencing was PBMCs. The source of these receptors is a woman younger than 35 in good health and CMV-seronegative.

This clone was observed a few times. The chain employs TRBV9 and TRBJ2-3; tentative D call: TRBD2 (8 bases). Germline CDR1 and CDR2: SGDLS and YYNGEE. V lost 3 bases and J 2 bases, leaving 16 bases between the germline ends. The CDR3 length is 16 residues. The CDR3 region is CASSAGGGQTTDTQYF. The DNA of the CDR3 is TGTGCCAGCAGCGCGGGGGGGGGACAGACCACAGATACGCAGTATTTT. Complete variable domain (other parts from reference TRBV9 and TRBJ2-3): DSGVTQTPKHLITATGQRVTLRCSPRSGDLSVYWYQQSLDQGLQFLIQYYNGEERAKGNILERFSAQQFPDLHSELNLSSLELGDSALYFCASSAGGGQTTDTQYFGPGTRLTVL.

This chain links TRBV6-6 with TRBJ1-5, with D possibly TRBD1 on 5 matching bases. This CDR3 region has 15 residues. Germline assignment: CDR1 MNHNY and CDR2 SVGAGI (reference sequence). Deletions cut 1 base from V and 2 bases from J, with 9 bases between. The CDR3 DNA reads TGTGCCAGCAGTTACTTCGGGGGGGGCAATCAGCCCCAGCATTTT. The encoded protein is CASSYFGGGNQPQHF.

DNA for the CDR3: TGTGCCAGCAGCGGCCTCAAACAGGGCCGTGGCACCGGGGAGCTGTTTTTT. It encodes CASSGLKQGRGTGELFF. The chain carries TRBV9 and TRBJ2-2; D is possibly TRBD1 (6 bases). Germline loops: CDR1 SGDLS, CDR2 YYNGEE. The CDR3 contains 17 residues. Trimming removed 3 bases from V and 4 bases from J, with 19 bases in between.

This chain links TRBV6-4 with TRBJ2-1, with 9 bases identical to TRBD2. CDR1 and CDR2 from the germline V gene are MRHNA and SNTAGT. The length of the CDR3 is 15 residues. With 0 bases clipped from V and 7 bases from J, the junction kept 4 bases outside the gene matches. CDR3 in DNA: TGTGCCAGCAGTGACTCGGGGACTAGCTTAAATGAGCAGTTCTTC. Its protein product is CASSDSGTSLNEQFF.

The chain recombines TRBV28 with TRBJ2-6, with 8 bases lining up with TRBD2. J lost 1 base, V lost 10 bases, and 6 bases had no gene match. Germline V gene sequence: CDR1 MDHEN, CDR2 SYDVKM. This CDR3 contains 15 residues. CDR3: CATGRGASGANVLTF. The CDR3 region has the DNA TGTGCCACCGGGCGGGGGGCGTCTGGGGCCAACGTCCTGACTTTC.

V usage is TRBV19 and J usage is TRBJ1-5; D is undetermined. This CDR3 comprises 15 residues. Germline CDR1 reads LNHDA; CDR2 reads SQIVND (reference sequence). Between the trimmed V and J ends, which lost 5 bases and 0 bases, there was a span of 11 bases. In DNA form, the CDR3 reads TGTGCCAGTAGTGGGTCGGGTTATAGCAATCAGCCCCAGCATTTT. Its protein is CASSGSGYSNQPQHF.

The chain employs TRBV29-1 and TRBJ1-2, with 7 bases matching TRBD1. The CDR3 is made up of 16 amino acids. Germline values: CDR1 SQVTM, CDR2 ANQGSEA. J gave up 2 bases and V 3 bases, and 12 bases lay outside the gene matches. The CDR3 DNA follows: TGCAGCGTTGATTCTTTCCCCTCGGGACAGAACTATGGCTACACCTTC. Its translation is CSVDSFPSGQNYGYTF. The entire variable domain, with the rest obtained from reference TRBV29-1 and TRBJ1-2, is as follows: SAVISQKPSRDICQRGTSLTIQCQVDSQVTMMFWYRQQPGQSLTLIATANQGSEATYESGFVIDKFPISRPNLTFSTLTVSNMSPEDSSIYLCSVDSFPSGQNYGYTFGSGTRLTVV.

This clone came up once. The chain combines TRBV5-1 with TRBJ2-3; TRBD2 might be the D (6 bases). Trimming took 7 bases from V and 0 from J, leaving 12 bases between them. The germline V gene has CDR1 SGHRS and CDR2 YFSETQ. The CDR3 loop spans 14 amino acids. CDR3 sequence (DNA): TGCGCCAGCCGACGCGGGACTAGCACAGATACGCAGTATTTT. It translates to CASRRGTSTDTQYF.